This TCR beta chain was identified in a study of blood T cell repertoires in COVID-19. Study-wide background: COVID-19 samples from acute and convalescent phases originated in the United States, Italy and Spain.

CDR1 and CDR2 from the germline V gene are LGHNA and YSLEER. The V gene lost 0 bases and the J gene lost 2 bases, with 8 bases spanning the gap. This CDR3 is built from 14 residues. Here immunoSEQ multiplex PCR was the method, and the copy in TCRdb shows in-frame clones only, minus some. There are roughly 75,000 clones in the sample; approximately 74% occur only once, and just over 2.5% lies in the top ten. The specimen sequenced was peripheral blood. The V call is TRBV4-3, the J call TRBJ2-7; no definite D call. The TCR comes from a human donor with acute or convalescent COVID-19. The donor label of this sample is uncertain. CDR3 nucleotide sequence: TGCGCCAGCAGCCAAGACAGTACCGCCTACGAGCAGTACTTC. This encodes CASSQDSTAYEQYF.